This paragraph covers one T cell receptor (beta chain) sequence. Its binding antigen is unknown. No much larger clone exists at a distance of one base, and base qualities are not known. This sample was included in a study of cytomegalovirus exposure and HLA in healthy donors (dated by TCRdb to 2015 to 2018). Regarding the study in general: According to an earlier analysis of a few hundred of the donors, about 179 million T cells yielded over 100 million unique TCR beta sequences and 276 Gb of sequence data. Roughly 300 gigabases of sequencing data and some 85 million unique TCR sequences were included in an early release covering 500 to 750 HLA-typed donors. Of the approximately 400 genotyped donors, less than 90% were placed in the genetic ancestry cluster associated with self-reported Caucasian donors. The study aimed to test whether cataloging public T cell receptors could reveal signatures of past pathogen exposure. The study profiled the T cell repertoires of hundreds of subjects by immunosequencing and related them to cytomegalovirus serostatus. In addition to the first cohort of 650 to 750 subjects, a separate validation cohort of 100 to 150 different subjects was used. To predict cytomegalovirus infection status, the study combined high-throughput TCR immunosequencing, statistical association of individual TCRs with disease status, and machine learning. A later analysis re-analyzed previously published TCR beta repertoires from approximately 700 donors and added high-resolution HLA genotyping to study TCR occurrence patterns. The later analysis used no new phenotypic data to find candidate immune exposures, relying instead on TCR beta sequences and their occurrence across donors. To decide whether each TCR beta V gene segment behaved as functional or pseudogenic, an earlier analysis of fewer than 750 of the donors relied on high-throughput TCR beta sequencing. Donor age, sex, ethnicity and CMV serostatus were compiled alongside the repertoire data. A later genetic analysis used genome-wide SNP genotypes for about three fifths of the roughly 700 donors, treating that subset as a discovery cohort. Every discovery cohort repertoire had been produced on one sequencing platform. HLA typing covered class I and class II loci at four-digit resolution. The number of donors typed differed by locus, with roughly 620-640 for A, B, C, DRB1 and DQB1, approximately 500 for DQA1, over 600 for DPA1, and around 450 for DPB1. Roughly five DR-DQ haplotypes were handled as single units for association and clustering because linkage in the cohort was strong. Among about 390 genotyped donors of the cohort, an average of approximately 230,000 unique TCR beta nucleotide sequences were sequenced per donor, around a sixth of them non-productive.

Libraries came from the immunoSEQ multiplex PCR assay. The multiplex PCR relied on a mix of 60 forward primers for TCR Vbeta segments and 13 reverse primers for TCR Jbeta segments. Amplification of the CDR3 region of rearranged TCR beta genes was performed with a multiplex PCR assay on genomic DNA. The amplified TCR beta libraries were sequenced on the Illumina HiSeq System as 87-base-pair reads. In the authors' own workflow: In a later analysis, 70 million to 95 million unique TCR beta chains were counted across the roughly 610 repertoires, and roughly 11 million of these chains were shared by at least two donors. Raw reads were error-corrected and collapsed into unique sequences with a nearest-neighbor algorithm that merged closely related sequences to remove PCR and sequencing errors. Alignment of CDR3 sequences to IMGT reference sequences was used to assign V, D and J gene segments. For a sequence to be retained, a match of at least six nucleotides was required to both a V gene segment and a J gene segment. A rearrangement counted as productive if the CDR3 had no stop codons and remained in frame with V and J, and every other rearrangement counted as non-productive. Following IMGT convention, CDR3 was defined as the stretch from the second conserved V-encoded cysteine to the conserved J-encoded phenylalanine. The earlier analysis of about 570 of the donors excluded any sequence lacking an unambiguous match to a single V gene segment. An earlier analysis of several hundred of the donors called V segments functional above 56.7% productive rearrangements and segregating when the between-donor standard deviation exceeded 5%. To diagnose cytomegalovirus status from the catalog of TCR beta chain sequences, a statistical classification framework was built. In a later analysis, TCR nucleotide sequences were compared against IMGT/GENE-DB human TR gene sequences so that V and J genes could be assigned. The TCRdist pipeline was used in a later analysis to assign CDR3 sequences and most-parsimonious VDJ recombination scenarios. In a later analysis, each TCR beta chain was defined by its CDR3 amino acid sequence together with its V-gene family, and reads lacking a unique V-gene family were excluded. As a way to deal with suspected cross-contamination and a sequencing artifact, a later analysis dropped approximately 570 nucleotide sequences that were highly shared and had low generation probability. For each public chain, a later analysis derived a clonal expansion index from normalized ranks of inferred template counts within each repertoire. In a later analysis, generation probabilities were computed using a VDJ recombination model fitted to out-of-frame rearrangements, and the results were checked against IGoR. In a later analysis, hypergeometric tests were used to score TCR-TCR, TCR-HLA and TCR-CMV co-occurrence, with a repertoire-size bias correction applied to TCR pairs. To estimate false discovery rates, a later analysis permuted the HLA or CMV assignments 20 times. In a later analysis, co-occurring TCRs were grouped using DBSCAN, and TCRdist sequence similarity was added for clustering within HLA-allele-positive subsets. Repertoires with fewer than 30,000 or more than 120,000 public chains, plus five repertoires with anomalous nucleotide sharing, were excluded from co-occurrence clustering. TCRdb re-hosts the immuneACCESS table, in-frame sequences only. Its copies lack some clones; in the studies checked, an unresolved V gene accounts for under half of them, and the cause for the rest is not known. The DNA was the basis for D and trimming; V, J and clone size are from that table. The sample contains about 160,000 clones, 60% to 85% of them found a single time. Of the sample, 3.1% is held by the ten largest clones.

Overall study results and their limits: When HLA alleles, especially DR and DQ, strongly co-occurred, TCR associations were difficult to assign to individual alleles. The classifier was reported to diagnose cytomegalovirus status with high specificity and sensitivity in both the original and validation cohorts. In a later analysis, TCR association rates were found to vary across HLA loci, with the most associated TCRs seen for DRB1 alleles and the fewest for HLA-C alleles. V-gene and J-gene trimming of TCR beta chains was associated with a missense DCLRE1C variant in a later genetic analysis, and the association was replicated in an independent cohort. In a later analysis, most CMV-associated TCR beta chains were found to appear HLA-restricted, with HLA associations seemingly driven largely by CMV exposure. The cohort was sequenced for TCR beta chains only, and without alpha or paired-chain data the features that could be detected were limited. Because HLA typing was missing for some donors at each locus, association tests included only the typed subset. A total of some 180 TCR beta chains were listed by the study as associated with cytomegalovirus. While some public TCRs were present in many individuals, most TCR sequences turned up only very rarely across donors. In a later analysis, some 18,000 TCR beta sequences were associated with specific HLA alleles at a false discovery rate of 0.05. A later analysis reported that several top co-occurrence clusters appeared linked to parvovirus B19, influenza, CMV and Epstein-Barr virus. In a later analysis, HLA-associated TCR beta chains showed more clonal expansion and lower generation probabilities than non-associated chains that were equally common. Presence/absence analyses assumed roughly uniform sequencing depth across donors, an assumption that may not hold. The sequencing pipeline was judged likely to have produced a cluster of highly shared sequence variants as a technical artifact. A later genetic analysis reported fewer N-insertions in productive TCRs among donors in an Asian-associated ancestry cluster than the roughly 700-donor mean. Three of the identified cytomegalovirus-associated TCR beta chains were confirmed in vitro to be specific for cytomegalovirus antigens. According to the authors, the approach could potentially be generalized to other disease states and immunological phenotypes. Correlated functional status among segregating V segments might be attributable to linkage disequilibrium, but an unknown experimental factor could not be ruled out. In an earlier analysis of some 640 of the donors, most TCR beta V segments were observed in productive rearrangements about 87% or about 30% of the time, broadly matching IMGT annotations. A further reported finding was that TCR beta sequences accurately predicted the HLA-A and HLA-B alleles for most subjects in the first cohort. Because counts were too low, 15 to 20 rarely observed V segments, including chromosome 9 orphons, were left out of the earlier analysis of 587 of the donors. The only immune exposure information available for the cohort was CMV serostatus. Because the 87-base-pair reads could not distinguish some IMGT-functional V segments, including TRBV6-2 and TRBV6-3, those segments were excluded.

In total, approximately 690 healthy bone marrow donors made up the cohort. Cohort members were all nominally healthy when sampled, although unrecorded immune exposures were likely present. The donor tested CMV seronegative and was one of the 352 seronegative cohort members. Each donor provided a peripheral blood sample, and peripheral blood mononuclear cells were used for TCR beta sequencing. Genomic DNA was extracted from the blood cell samples with the Qiagen DNeasy Blood Extraction Kit. As encoded in the germline V gene, CDR1 is KGHSH while CDR2 is LQKENI. From the cysteine through the phenylalanine, the CDR3 covers 12 amino acids. The retained sequence is limited to the CDR3, 36 bases, with the frame set at the first base. V was cut back by 4 bases and J by 10 bases, leaving a gap of 11 bases between them.

The sample was PBMCs. The sequence is built from TRBV18 and TRBJ2-1; TRBD2 could be the D gene, as 5 bases match. The clonotype comes from a middle-aged woman in good health and CMV-seronegative. Here the CDR3 is given as CASSRDSVEQFF. The DNA reads as follows: TGTGCCAGCTCACGGGATAGCGTGGAGCAGTTCTTC.